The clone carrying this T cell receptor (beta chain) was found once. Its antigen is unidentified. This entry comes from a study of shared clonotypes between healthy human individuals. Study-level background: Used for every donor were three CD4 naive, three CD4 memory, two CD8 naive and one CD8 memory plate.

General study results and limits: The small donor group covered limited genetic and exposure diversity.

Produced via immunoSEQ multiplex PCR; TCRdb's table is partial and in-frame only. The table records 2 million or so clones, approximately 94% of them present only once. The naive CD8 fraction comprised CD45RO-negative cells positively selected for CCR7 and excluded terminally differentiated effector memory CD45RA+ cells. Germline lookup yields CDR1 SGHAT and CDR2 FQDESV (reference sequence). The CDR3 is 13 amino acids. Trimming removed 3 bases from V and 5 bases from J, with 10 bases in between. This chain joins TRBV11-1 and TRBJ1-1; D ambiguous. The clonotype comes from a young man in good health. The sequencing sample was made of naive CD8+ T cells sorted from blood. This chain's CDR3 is CASSFPEGTEAFF. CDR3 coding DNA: TGTGCCAGCAGCTTCCCTGAAGGTACTGAAGCTTTCTTT. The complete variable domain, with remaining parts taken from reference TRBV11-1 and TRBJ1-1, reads EAEVAQSPRYKITEKSQAVAFWCDPISGHATLYWYRQILGQGPELLVQFQDESVVDDSQLPKDRFSAERLKGVDSTLKIQPAELGDSAMYLCASSFPEGTEAFFGQGTRLTVV.